The rows below give T cell receptor beta chains drawn from one sample of a study of blood T cell repertoires in COVID-19. This table comes from immunoSEQ multiplex PCR, and its TCRdb copy is limited to in-frame clones, with some not included. The sample shows 250,000 to 350,000 clones, nearly 90% of them seen only once. The specimen was PBMCs or T cells enriched from blood (not recorded which). The receptors were sampled from a woman aged 18-30 years with acute COVID-19. CDR3s include the opening cysteine and the closing phenylalanine or tryptophan. D genes are given only for firm matches. Clone size is shown for a subset of rows, as once, few, many or a class of expanded clone.

NA	TRBV6-2/TRBV6-3	TRBJ2-1	NA	TGTGCCAGCAGTGGGGGGACCTACAATGAGCAGTTCTTC	CASSGGTYNEQFF
NA	TRBV28	TRBJ1-3	NA	TGTGCCTCCAGGCAGGGCGGAGGAAACACCATATATTTT	CASRQGGGNTIYF
NA	TRBV3-1/TRBV3-2	TRBJ2-1	TRBD2	TGTGCCAGCAGCGGTATCACTAGCGGACGGGGGAGCTCCTACAATGAGCAGTTCTTC	CASSGITSGRGSSYNEQFF
few	TRBV3-1/TRBV3-2	TRBJ2-7	TRBD2	TGTGCCAGCAGCCCAAGCGGGGGGGAGCAGTACTTC	CASSPSGGEQYF
NA	TRBV7-9	TRBJ2-3	NA	TGTGCCAGCAGCCCCCGGTTAGTAACAGATACGCAGTATTTT	CASSPRLVTDTQYF
NA	TRBV7-9	TRBJ2-2	NA	TGTGCCAGCAGCCTTTCCACAGGGTTCGGTTCCGGGGAGCTGTTTTTT	CASSLSTGFGSGELFF
NA	TRBV6-5	TRBJ1-6	NA	TGTGCCAGCAGTTACTCGAGGAGGTATTCACCCCTCCACTTT	CASSYSRRYSPLHF
NA	TRBV6-5	TRBJ2-7	NA	TGTGCCAGCAGTTACTCGGACAGCCGCTACGAGCAGTACTTC	CASSYSDSRYEQYF
NA	TRBV2	TRBJ1-1	NA	TGTGCCAGCAGCACGACAACGGCTGGGACTGAAGCTTTCTTT	CASSTTTAGTEAFF
few	TRBV7-9	TRBJ2-1	TRBD2	TGTGCCAGCAGCACACTAGCGGGACCCCTATACAATGAGCAGTTCTTC	CASSTLAGPLYNEQFF
NA	TRBV24-1	TRBJ2-3	TRBD2	TGTGCCACCAGTGATCGGACTAGCGGGAGGGGGGATACGCAGTATTTT	CATSDRTSGRGDTQYF
NA	TRBV29-1	TRBJ2-7	NA	TGCAGCGTTTCTGGACTTCACTACGAGCAGTACTTC	CSVSGLHYEQYF
NA	TRBV27	TRBJ2-6	NA	TGTGCCAGCAGTTTTACTGGGGCCAACGTCCTGACTTTC	CASSFTGANVLTF
once	TRBV28	TRBJ1-2	TRBD1	TGTGCCAGCAGTTTATCTCTTCACAGGGGAGAGGATCATGGCTACACCTTC	CASSLSLHRGEDHGYTF
NA	TRBV7-6	TRBJ2-1	TRBD2	TGTGCCAGCAGCTTAAGTCAGGGCGGGAGGTACAATGAGCAGTTCTTC	CASSLSQGGRYNEQFF
few	TRBV19	TRBJ1-5	NA	TGTGCCAGTAGTACTCTGGGGGGAGGTCAGCCCCAGCATTTT	CASSTLGGGQPQHF
NA	TRBV3-1/TRBV3-2	TRBJ2-3	TRBD2	TGTGCCAGCAGCTCTGGACTAGCGTGGAGCACAGATACGCAGTATTTT	CASSSGLAWSTDTQYF
NA	TRBV6-5	TRBJ2-7	NA	TGTGCCAGCAGTTACGCGCAGGGCACCTACGAGCAGTACTTC	CASSYAQGTYEQYF
NA	TRBV9	TRBJ2-7	TRBD2	TGTGCCAGCAGCGTAGGCTCGGGAGGAGGTTCTACGCAGCAGTACTTC	CASSVGSGGGSTQQYF
once	TRBV5-1	TRBJ1-1	NA	TGCGCCAGCAGCTTGGAGCAGGGCACTGAAGCTTTCTTT	CASSLEQGTEAFF
once	TRBV10-3	TRBJ1-2	TRBD1	TGTGCCATCAGTGACCCGACAGGGGGCAGTCATGGCTACACCTTC	CAISDPTGGSHGYTF
NA	TRBV27	TRBJ2-5	NA	TGTGCCAGCAGTTTCGATCGTCCGGGACACATATCGGGGGAGACCCAGTACTTC	CASSFDRPGHISGETQYF
few	TRBV28	TRBJ1-3	TRBD1	TGTGCCAGCAGTTCACCTCAGACAGGGCTTTCTGGAAACACCATATATTTT	CASSSPQTGLSGNTIYF
once	TRBV2	TRBJ2-3	NA	TGTGCCAGCAGTCTAGACCTGCTGGGTACGCAGTATTTT	CASSLDLLGTQYF
NA	TRBV24-1	TRBJ2-1	TRBD2	TGTGCCACCAGTGGTAGGGACTACCAATACTACAATGAGCAGTTCTTC	CATSGRDYQYYNEQFF
once	TRBV27	TRBJ2-7	NA	TGTGCCAGCAGTTTTGAGAGCTCCTACGAGCAGTACTTC	CASSFESSYEQYF
NA	TRBV12-5	TRBJ2-1	TRBD2	TGTGCTAGTGGTTCCAAACTAGCGAGCTCCTACAATGAGCAGTTCTTC	CASGSKLASSYNEQFF
NA	TRBV18	TRBJ2-7	TRBD2	TGTGCCAGCTCACTTAGCGGGCGAAGCTCCTACGAGCAGTACTTC	CASSLSGRSSYEQYF
NA	TRBV18	TRBJ2-7	NA	TGTGCCAGCTCACCATCAAACTCCTACGAGCAGTACTTC	CASSPSNSYEQYF
once	TRBV27	TRBJ1-6	NA	TGTGCCAGCAGCCAGGGGAGGGATTCACCCCTCCACTTT	CASSQGRDSPLHF
NA	TRBV19	TRBJ2-4	NA	TGTGCCAGTAGTTCGGAGGAGTGGGCGGGAAACATTCAGTACTTC	CASSSEEWAGNIQYF
NA	TRBV6-2/TRBV6-3	TRBJ2-7	TRBD1	TGTGCCAGCAGTCGGGACAGGGCCTACGAGCAGTACTTC	CASSRDRAYEQYF
NA	TRBV6-2/TRBV6-3	TRBJ2-2	NA	TGTGCCAGCAGTTACTCGAGGGCTACCGGGGAGCTGTTTTTT	CASSYSRATGELFF